The entry below describes one TCR beta chain. Its antigen is not identified. This may be a read error, as it is one base from a much larger clone. The CDR3 has 13 residues. The germline V gene encodes CDR1 SQVTM and CDR2 ANQGSEA. The sample comes from a study of tumor-infiltrating lymphocytes in primary liver carcinoma. On the study more broadly: The cohort consisted of patients whose primary liver carcinoma was surgically resected. The patient group consisted of men and women aged 30 to 69 years.

Findings of the study overall: Bulk, unsorted sampling meant CD4+ and CD8+ repertoires went uncompared. Top-250-clone fractions were significantly higher in tumors than in blood (p = 0.039).

Germline DNA was extracted too, while blood RNA derived from unsorted whole blood. The input was approximately 500 ng total RNA; TCR beta cDNA was made from it with a constant-region primer. Researchers made the TCR beta libraries by running three nested multiplex PCR rounds with slightly modified ARM-PCR. Two initial PCR rounds of about 10 cycles each paired TRBV1-TRBV30 forward primers with a C-beta reverse primer. TCRdb re-derived calls from the multiplex PCR reads in MiXCR, one entry per CDR3 protein. The repertoire holds about 310,000 distinct CDR3 sequences, more than 55% seen once, with roughly 10% in the top ten.

This TCR was sampled from a middle-aged man with primary liver carcinoma and hepatitis B virus infection. The specimen sequenced was peripheral blood. The rearrangement joins TRBV29-1 to TRBJ1-1; a weak D match, TRBD1 (5 bases). The CDR3 reads CSVLRDRNAEAFF. The DNA for the CDR3 is TGCAGCGTCCTCCGGGACCGGAACGCTGAAGCTTTCTTT.